The clone carrying this T cell receptor beta chain has ten or more counts. This specimen belongs to a study of neurological immune-mediated disorders. Germline loops: CDR1 SEHNR, CDR2 FQNEAQ (reference sequence). CDR3 length: 13 residues. Trimming stripped 3 bases from V and 8 bases from J, with 13 bases between. As for the cDNA, it was generated by 5'RACE with 10-nucleotide random UMIs. MiXCR, run by TCRdb on the 5' RACE reads, gives a single entry per CDR3 protein. The data hold about 50,000 distinct CDR3 sequences, with 10% to 13% observed a single time. 2 million PBMCs stored at -80 C were the source of the unsorted libraries.

This clonotype was sampled from a man between 65 and 85 years old with HTLV-1-associated myelopathy (HAM/TSP). The chain carries TRBV7-9 and TRBJ1-2; maybe TRBD1 (6 bases). Sequences were obtained from PBMCs. CDR3 amino acids: CASSFSGVEGYTF. CDR3 sequence (DNA): TGTGCCAGCAGCTTTTCAGGGGTGGAAGGCTACACCTTC.